This T cell receptor (beta chain) was recorded in a study of blood T cells in healthy people across ages. Notes on the study in general: Roughly linear age-related decline in beta diversity appeared, significant by age approximately 41.

The germline V gene encodes CDR1 SGHRS and CDR2 YFSETQ. This CDR3 region has 16 residues. The V end lost 0 bases, the J end lost 5 bases, and 15 bases lay between the germline ends. This clonotype was counted between two and nine times. What it binds is not known. Using a J-beta primer mix together with a sample-barcoded 5' primer, a second PCR was run for roughly 7 to 11 cycles. TCRdb used MiXCR to reprocess the 5' RACE reads, holding one entry per CDR3 protein. The sample has about 1.8 million distinct CDR3 sequences, around 50% seen once. The V call is TRBV5-1, the J call TRBJ2-1; TRBD2 might be the D (7 bases). The specimen was blood. The source of this sequence is a woman aged 40 to 50 in good health. The chain's CDR3 is CASSLDGAGANNEQFF. The CDR3 coding sequence is TGCGCCAGCAGCTTGGACGGCGCGGGGGCTAACAATGAGCAGTTCTTC.